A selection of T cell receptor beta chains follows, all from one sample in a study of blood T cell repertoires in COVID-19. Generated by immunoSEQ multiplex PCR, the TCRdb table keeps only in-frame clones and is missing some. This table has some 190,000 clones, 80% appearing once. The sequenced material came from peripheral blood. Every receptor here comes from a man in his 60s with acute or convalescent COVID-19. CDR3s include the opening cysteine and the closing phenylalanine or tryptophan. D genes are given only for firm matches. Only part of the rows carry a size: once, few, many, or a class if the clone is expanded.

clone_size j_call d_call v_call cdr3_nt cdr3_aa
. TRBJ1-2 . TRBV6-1 TGTGCCAGCAGTGAAGCCCTCTATGGCTACACCTTC CASSEALYGYTF
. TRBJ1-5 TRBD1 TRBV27 TGTGCCAGCAGCCTAGACAGGGTTAAAGGGCCCCAGCATTTT CASSLDRVKGPQHF
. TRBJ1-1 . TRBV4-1 TGCGCCAGCAGCCCCCCAGAGGGCACTGAAGCTTTCTTT CASSPPEGTEAFF
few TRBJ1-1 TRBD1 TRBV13 TGTGCCAGCAGCGAGGGACAGGGGGCAAATTTGTACACTGAAGCTTTCTTT CASSEGQGANLYTEAFF
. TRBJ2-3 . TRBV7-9 TGTGCCAGCAGCTCCCGACTTATCTCCACAGATACGCAGTATTTT CASSSRLISTDTQYF
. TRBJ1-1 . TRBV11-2 TGTGCCAGCAGCTTCCCAACGGGCGGGCTGAACACTGAAGCTTTCTTT CASSFPTGGLNTEAFF
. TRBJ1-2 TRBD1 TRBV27 TGTGCCAGCAGTTTAAGGACAGGGGGATATGGCTACACCTTC CASSLRTGGYGYTF
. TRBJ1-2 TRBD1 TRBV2 TGTGCCAGCGGGGACAGAGACCTTCATGGCTACACCTTC CASGDRDLHGYTF
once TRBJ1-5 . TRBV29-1 TGCAGCGTTGGCGATGGGGGGGGTCAGCCCCAGCATTTT CSVGDGGGQPQHF
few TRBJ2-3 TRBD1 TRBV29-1 TGCAGCGTTGACGGGACAGGGGGTAGGACAGATACGCAGTATTTT CSVDGTGGRTDTQYF
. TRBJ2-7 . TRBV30 TGTGCCTGGCTTGATGCGGGGAGTCTTTACGAGCAGTACTTC CAWLDAGSLYEQYF
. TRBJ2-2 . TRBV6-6 TGTGCCAGCAGTTCTCAGGGGAACACCGGGGAGCTGTTTTTT CASSSQGNTGELFF
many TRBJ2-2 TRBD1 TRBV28 TGTGCCAGCAGGCAGGGACAGGGCAGGGGCGGGGAGCTGTTTTTT CASRQGQGRGGELFF
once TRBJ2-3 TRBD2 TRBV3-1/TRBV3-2 TGTGCCAGCAGCCAAGATGCCAGGAGGGGACTAGCGGAAAAAAGCACAGATACGCAGTATTTT CASSQDARRGLAEKSTDTQYF
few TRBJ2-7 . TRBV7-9 TGTGCCAGCAGCTTAGCTGAAGTCCGGGACGAGCAGTACTTC CASSLAEVRDEQYF
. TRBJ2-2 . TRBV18 TGTGCCAGCTCACCCCTTTCCCCGACTGGGGAGCTGTTTTTT CASSPLSPTGELFF
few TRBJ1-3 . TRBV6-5 TGTGCCAGCACTCCTTTACTCAACTCTGGAAACACCATATATTTT CASTPLLNSGNTIYF
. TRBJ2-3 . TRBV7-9 TGTGCCAGCAGCCCTAAAACCCCAGATACGCAGTATTTT CASSPKTPDTQYF
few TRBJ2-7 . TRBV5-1 TGCGCCAGCAGCTTGGCCCCGAGCTACGAGCAGTACTTC CASSLAPSYEQYF
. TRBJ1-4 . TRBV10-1 TGCGCCAGCAGTGAGTCGGGGGGGGCGGAAGGAAAACTGTTTTTT CASSESGGAEGKLFF